This T cell receptor beta chain was recovered during a study of early T cells in non-severe SARS-CoV-2 infection. Study at large: Alpha and beta chains were unpaired, from unsorted whole-blood bulk RNA. The study, taken as a whole, reports: VDJdb-based matching was biased toward anti-spike CD8 responses and missed private and CD4 specificities.

The CDR3 consists of 14 residues. With 6 bases removed from V and 3 bases from J, the gap between germline ends came to 14 bases. In germline, CDR1 is MNHNY, CDR2 SVGAGI (reference sequence). The protocol attached unique molecular identifiers to individual cDNA molecules. Each CDR3 protein gets one entry after TCRdb re-called the 5' RACE reads with MiXCR. The table shows about 61,000 distinct CDR3 sequences, with 10% to 13% occurring only once. The table lists this clonotype with a few counts. Its antigen remains unknown. Sequenced: whole blood. The chain couples TRBV6-6 to TRBJ1-1, with D tentatively TRBD1 (6 bases). The receptor was derived from an adult who was a healthcare worker with PCR-confirmed SARS-CoV-2 infection or an uninfected control (not recorded which). In DNA form, the CDR3 reads TGTGCCAGCAGCCTACCGACAGGAGACACTGAAGCTTTCTTT. It yields the protein CASSLPTGDTEAFF.